Shown below are 6 T cell receptor beta chains from a single sample sequenced in a study of shared clonotypes between healthy human individuals. Measured with immunoSEQ multiplex PCR; TCRdb has only the in-frame clones, and not every one. The sample holds nearly 1 million clones, about 80% seen once. The sequencing sample was made of memory CD4+ T cells sorted from blood. Subset: CD45RA-negative fraction. The receptors shown here come from a man in his late teens or twenties in good health.

CDR3 loop: CASTIGIGTEAFF. CDR3 DNA: TGTGCCAGCACCATCGGGATCGGCACTGAAGCTTTCTTT. The chain links TRBV6-5 to TRBJ1-1; D not certain. Trimming removed 7 bases at V and 4 bases at J, with 13 bases between. This CDR3 spans 13 amino acids. The V gene's germline CDR1 is MNHEY and CDR2 SVGAGI.

The chain combines TRBV7-5 with TRBJ2-7; TRBD2 is the table's D call and was not checked against the DNA. TRBV7-5 is deemed a pseudogene. The CDR3 extends over 14 amino acids. The DNA for the CDR3 is TGTGCCAGAAGCTTATGTCCAGGGAGGGGCGAGCAGTACTTC. Translated: CARSLCPGRGEQYF.

The V gene is TRBV5-1, the J gene TRBJ2-3, with a tentative D call TRBD1 (5 bases). Germline V CDR1 and CDR2: SGHRS, YFSETQ. The CDR3 runs to 14 residues. V shed 5 bases and J shed 6 bases, with 16 bases lying between them. The CDR3 nucleotides read TGCGCCAGCAGTAACAGGTCCCCCTCCGATACGCAGTATTTT. Translation gives CASSNRSPSDTQYF.

This clone was found once. The V call is TRBV7-2, the J call TRBJ2-7; 7 bases map to TRBD1. CDR1 SGHTA and CDR2 FQGNSA come from the germline V gene. J lost 0 bases, V lost 7 bases, and 6 bases had no gene match. This CDR3 has 14 amino acids. The CDR3 protein is CASTRDSSSYEQYF. The CDR3 bases are TGTGCCAGCACCCGGGACAGCAGCTCCTACGAGCAGTACTTC.

This clone has just one count. The gene calls are TRBV6-1 and TRBJ1-1, with D maybe TRBD1 (6 bases). Trimming stripped 4 bases from V and 1 base from J, with 16 bases between. Germline lookup yields CDR1 MNHNS and CDR2 SASEGT. The CDR3 consists of 16 residues. The CDR3 protein is CASSVALQGPNTEAFF. The CDR3 DNA is TGTGCCAGCAGTGTCGCCCTACAGGGACCGAACACTGAAGCTTTCTTT.

The V call is TRBV5-1, the J call TRBJ1-6, with 7 bases aligning to TRBD1. Germline values: CDR1 SGHRS, CDR2 YFSETQ. The CDR3 is made up of 15 amino acids. Trimming removed 2 bases from V and 10 bases from J; junction bases left unmatched: 9. In DNA, the CDR3 is TGCGCCAGCAGCTTAGCGGGACAGCTGGGGTCACCCCTCCACTTT. Its protein product is CASSLAGQLGSPLHF.